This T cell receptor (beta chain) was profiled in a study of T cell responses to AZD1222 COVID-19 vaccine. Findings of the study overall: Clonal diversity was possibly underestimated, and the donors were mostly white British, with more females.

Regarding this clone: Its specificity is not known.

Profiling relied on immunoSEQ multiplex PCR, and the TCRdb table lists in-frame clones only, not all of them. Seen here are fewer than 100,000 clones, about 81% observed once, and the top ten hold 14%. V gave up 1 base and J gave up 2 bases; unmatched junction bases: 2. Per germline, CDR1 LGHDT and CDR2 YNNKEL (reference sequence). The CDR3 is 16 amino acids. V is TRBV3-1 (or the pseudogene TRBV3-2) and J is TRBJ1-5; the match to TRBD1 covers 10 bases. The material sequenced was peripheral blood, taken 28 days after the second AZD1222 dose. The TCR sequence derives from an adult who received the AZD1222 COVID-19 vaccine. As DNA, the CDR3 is TGTGCCAGCAGCCAAGGGGACAGGGGTGGCAATCAGCCCCAGCATTTT. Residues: CASSQGDRGGNQPQHF.